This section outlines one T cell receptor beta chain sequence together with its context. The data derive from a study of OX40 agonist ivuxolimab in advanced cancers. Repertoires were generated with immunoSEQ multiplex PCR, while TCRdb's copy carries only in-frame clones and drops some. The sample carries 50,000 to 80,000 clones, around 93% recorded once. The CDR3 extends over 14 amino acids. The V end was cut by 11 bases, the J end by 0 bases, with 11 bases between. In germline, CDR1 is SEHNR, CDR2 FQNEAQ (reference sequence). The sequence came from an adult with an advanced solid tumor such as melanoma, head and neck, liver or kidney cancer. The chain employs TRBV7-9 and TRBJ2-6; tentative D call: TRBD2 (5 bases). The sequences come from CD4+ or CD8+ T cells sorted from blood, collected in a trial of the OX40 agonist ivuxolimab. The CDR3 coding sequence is TGTGCCGCGGGCCCTTACTCTGGGGCCAACGTCCTGACTTTC. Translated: CAAGPYSGANVLTF.